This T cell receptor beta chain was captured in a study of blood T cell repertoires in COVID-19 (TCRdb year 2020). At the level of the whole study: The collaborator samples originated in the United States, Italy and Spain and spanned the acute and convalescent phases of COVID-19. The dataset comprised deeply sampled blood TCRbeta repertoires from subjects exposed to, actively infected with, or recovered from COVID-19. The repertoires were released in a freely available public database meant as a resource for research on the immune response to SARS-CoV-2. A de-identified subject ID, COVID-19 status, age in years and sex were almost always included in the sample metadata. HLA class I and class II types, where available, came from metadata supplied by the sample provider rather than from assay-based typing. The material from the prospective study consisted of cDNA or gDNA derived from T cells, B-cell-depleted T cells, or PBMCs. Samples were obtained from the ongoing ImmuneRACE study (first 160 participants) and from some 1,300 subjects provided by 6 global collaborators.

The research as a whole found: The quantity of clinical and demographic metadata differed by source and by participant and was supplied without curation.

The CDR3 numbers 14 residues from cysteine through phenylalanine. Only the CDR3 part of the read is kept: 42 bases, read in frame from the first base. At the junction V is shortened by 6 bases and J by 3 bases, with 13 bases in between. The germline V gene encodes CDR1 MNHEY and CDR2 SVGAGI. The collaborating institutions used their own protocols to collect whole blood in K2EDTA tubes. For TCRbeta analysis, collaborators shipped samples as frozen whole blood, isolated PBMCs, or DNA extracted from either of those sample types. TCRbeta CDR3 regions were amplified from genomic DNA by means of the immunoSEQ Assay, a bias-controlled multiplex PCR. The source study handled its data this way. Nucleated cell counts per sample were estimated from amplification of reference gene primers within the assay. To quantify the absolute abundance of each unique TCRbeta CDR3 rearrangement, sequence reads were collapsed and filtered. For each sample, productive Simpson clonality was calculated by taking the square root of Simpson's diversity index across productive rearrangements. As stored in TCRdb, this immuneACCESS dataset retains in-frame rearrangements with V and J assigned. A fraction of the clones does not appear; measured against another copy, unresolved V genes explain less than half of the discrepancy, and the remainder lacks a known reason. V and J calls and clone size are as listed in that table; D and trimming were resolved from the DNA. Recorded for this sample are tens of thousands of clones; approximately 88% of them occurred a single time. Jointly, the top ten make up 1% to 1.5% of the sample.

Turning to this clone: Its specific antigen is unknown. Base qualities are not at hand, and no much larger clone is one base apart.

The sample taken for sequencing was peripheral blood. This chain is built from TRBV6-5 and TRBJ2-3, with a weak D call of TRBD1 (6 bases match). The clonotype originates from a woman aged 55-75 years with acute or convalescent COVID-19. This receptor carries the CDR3 CASRNRVVTDTQYF. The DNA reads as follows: TGTGCCAGCAGAAACAGGGTCGTGACAGATACGCAGTATTTT.